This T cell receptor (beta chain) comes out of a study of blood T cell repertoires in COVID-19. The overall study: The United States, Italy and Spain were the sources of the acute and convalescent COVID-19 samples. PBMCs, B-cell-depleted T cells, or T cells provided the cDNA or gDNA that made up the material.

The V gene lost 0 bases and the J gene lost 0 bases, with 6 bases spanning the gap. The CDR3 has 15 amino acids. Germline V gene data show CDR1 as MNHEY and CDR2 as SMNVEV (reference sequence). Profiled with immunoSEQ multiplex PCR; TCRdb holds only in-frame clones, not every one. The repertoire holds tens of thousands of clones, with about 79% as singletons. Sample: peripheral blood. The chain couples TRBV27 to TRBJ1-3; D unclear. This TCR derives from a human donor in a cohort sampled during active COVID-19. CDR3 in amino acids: CASSLSINSGNTIYF. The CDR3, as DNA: TGTGCCAGCAGTTTATCTATAAACTCTGGAAACACCATATATTTT.